These 32 T cell receptor beta chains came from one sample sequenced in a study of cytomegalovirus exposure and HLA in healthy donors. Vbeta (60) and Jbeta (13) primers were used in the PCR. Measured with immunoSEQ multiplex PCR; TCRdb has only the in-frame clones, and not every one. This sample has roughly 100,000 clones, with approximately 85% found just once. The sequenced material came from PBMCs. Source of these receptors: a man aged 35 to 55 in good health and CMV-seropositive.

This chain connects TRBV19 to TRBJ1-1, with 7 bases aligning to TRBD1. The V and J ends lost 5 bases and 4 bases, in that order; junction bases with no gene match: 4. CDR1 and CDR2 (germline): LNHDA, SQIVND (reference sequence). This CDR3 has 13 residues. The CDR3 reads CASSLGQSTEAFF. CDR3 sequence (DNA): TGTGCCAGTAGTTTGGGACAGTCCACTGAAGCTTTCTTT.

The rearrangement links TRBV19 to TRBJ2-1; 8 positions match TRBD1. V was clipped by 10 bases and J by 0 bases; unmatched bases: 8. This CDR3 region has 15 residues. Germline CDR1 LNHDA, CDR2 SQIVND (reference sequence). CDR3 protein: CATMTTGGSYNEQFF. The CDR3 bases are TGTGCCACCATGACAACAGGGGGCTCCTACAATGAGCAGTTCTTC.

This chain joins TRBV19 and TRBJ1-5, with a tentative D call TRBD1 (5 bases). Trimming removed 3 bases from V and 3 bases from J, with 12 bases in between. CDR3 length equals 15 residues. Germline V CDR1 and CDR2: LNHDA, SQIVND (reference sequence). The CDR3 sequence: CASSIRAGSNQPQHF. CDR3 bases: TGTGCCAGTAGTATTCGGGCAGGGTCCAATCAGCCCCAGCATTTT.

This clone was detected a few times. The V call is TRBV7-8, the J call TRBJ1-2; D uncertain. CDR1 is SGHVS, CDR2 FQNEAQ, per germline. The V end lost 5 bases, the J end lost 1 base, and 14 bases lay between the germline ends. The CDR3 contains 15 residues. CDR3 protein: CASSTSSGSNYGYTF. CDR3 DNA: TGTGCCAGCAGCACCAGTTCCGGGAGTAACTATGGCTACACCTTC.

This sequence joins TRBV5-8 and TRBJ2-4; no clear D. The CDR3 length is 14 residues. V was shortened by 0 bases and J by 5 bases, with 9 bases between the two germline ends. Germline V CDR1 and CDR2: SGHTS, YDEGEE. The CDR3 here is CASSLAVTQNIQYF. The CDR3 DNA reads as TGTGCCAGCAGCTTGGCGGTCACTCAAAACATTCAGTACTTC.

The gene calls are TRBV10-3 and TRBJ1-1; no definite D call. CDR1 and CDR2 (germline): ENHRY, SYGVKD. The CDR3 runs 14 residues. The V end lost 3 bases, the J end lost 1 base, and 9 bases lay between the germline ends. The CDR3 DNA reads as TGTGCCATCAGTGATGCGGCACAGAACACTGAAGCTTTCTTT. The encoded protein is CAISDAAQNTEAFF.

This clone appeared a single time. The chain has TRBV19 and TRBJ2-5; 9 bases align to TRBD2. Trimming at V came to 8 bases and at J to 5 bases, leaving 15 bases not matched to a gene. Germline CDR1 is LNHDA and CDR2 is SQIVND (reference sequence). The CDR3 is 16 residues long. CDR3 protein: CASHGLGGGARETQYF. The DNA for the CDR3 is TGTGCCAGTCATGGTCTCGGCGGGGGGGCCCGGGAGACCCAGTACTTC.

This chain joins TRBV18 and TRBJ2-7; tentative D call: TRBD2 (5 bases). The CDR3 has 17 residues. V lost 5 bases and J 2 bases, leaving 22 bases between the germline ends. Germline V CDR1 and CDR2: KGHSH, LQKENI. CDR3 DNA: TGTGCCAGCTCAAGCGGCCTCACGGGAACGGTGACCTACGAGCAGTACTTC. Translated: CASSSGLTGTVTYEQYF.

The chain recombines TRBV10-1 with TRBJ1-2; TRBD1 matches 11 bases. Germline CDR1 and CDR2: WNHNN and SYGVQD (reference sequence). Trimming at V came to 7 bases and at J to 5 bases, leaving 6 bases not matched to a gene. The CDR3 totals 14 residues. CDR3 DNA sequence: TGCGCCAGCAAAGGGGACAGGGGGGCATATGGCTACACCTTC. It encodes CASKGDRGAYGYTF.

The chain recombines TRBV19 with TRBJ2-2; TRBD1 agrees at 7 bases. The V gene end was trimmed by 8 bases and the J gene end by 1 base; junction bases not matched to a gene: 7. Looked up from germline, CDR1 is LNHDA and CDR2 is SQIVND (reference sequence). The CDR3 is 15 amino acids. The CDR3 DNA follows: TGTGCCAGTGCAAGGGGGCCGGGGAACACCGGGGAGCTGTTTTTT. As protein: CASARGPGNTGELFF.

This clone was seen a single time. The chain recombines TRBV2 with TRBJ1-5; 8 bases fit TRBD1. The CDR3 is made up of 14 amino acids. V was clipped by 3 bases and J by 6 bases; unmatched bases: 4. CDR1 and CDR2 (germline): SNHLY, FYNNEI. CDR3 in amino acids: CASSDRGRLQPQHF. In nucleotides, the CDR3 is TGTGCCAGCAGTGACAGGGGGCGACTTCAGCCCCAGCATTTT.

The rearrangement joins TRBV5-8 to TRBJ2-7; 13 bases agree with TRBD2. This CDR3 has 18 amino acids. The junction had 13 bases not matched to a gene; V was cut back by 2 bases and J by 5 bases. The germline V gene encodes CDR1 SGHTS and CDR2 YDEGEE. CDR3 sequence (DNA): TGTGCCAGCAGCTTTGGGACTAGCGGGAATCACGAACCCGACGAGCAGTACTTC. Protein: CASSFGTSGNHEPDEQYF.

The chain recombines TRBV5-4 with TRBJ2-4; TRBD1 might be the D (7 bases). This CDR3 contains 12 residues. The V end lost 10 bases, the J end lost 9 bases, and 17 bases lay between the germline ends. The V gene's germline CDR1 is SGHNT and CDR2 YYREEE (reference sequence). This chain's CDR3 is CALNNRGGIQYF. CDR3 DNA: TGTGCCCTAAACAACAGGGGAGGCATTCAGTACTTC.

The chain recombines TRBV5-1 with TRBJ1-2, with D tentatively TRBD1 (5 bases). Per the germline V gene, CDR1 is SGHRS and CDR2 is YFSETQ. This CDR3 is built from 13 residues. V lost 6 bases to trimming and J lost 5 bases, with 14 bases between them. The CDR3: CASTGGNEYGYTF. In DNA, the CDR3 is TGCGCCAGCACCGGGGGGAATGAATATGGCTACACCTTC.

The V call is TRBV2, the J call TRBJ2-5; 10 bases map to TRBD1. Germline CDR1 SNHLY, CDR2 FYNNEI. V shed 8 bases, J shed 3 bases, and the junction held 9 bases outside the gene matches. The CDR3 length is 15 residues. The CDR3 loop is CASRPTGTGEETQYF. CDR3 coding DNA: TGTGCCAGCCGACCAACCGGGACAGGGGAAGAGACCCAGTACTTC.

The V and J genes are TRBV21-1 and TRBJ2-3; the listed D gene, TRBD2, was not tested against the DNA. TRBV21-1 is a documented pseudogene. The CDR3 spans 15 residues. CDR3 coding DNA: TGTGCCAGCAGCCCCCGAGGGATTAACACAGATACGCAGTATTTT. Translating gives CASSPRGINTDTQYF.

V usage is TRBV28 and J usage is TRBJ2-1; 8 positions match TRBD1. This CDR3 comprises 16 residues. Trimming cost V 3 bases and J 8 bases; bases outside gene matches: 12. Germline CDR1 is MDHEN and CDR2 is SYDVKM. For the CDR3, the DNA is TGTGCCAGCAGTTTCCTTCCCGGACAGGGAAGACATGAGCAGTTCTTC. Translating it yields CASSFLPGQGRHEQFF. Full variable domain (remainder filled in from reference TRBV28 and TRBJ2-1): DVKVTQSSRYLVKRTGEKVFLECVQDMDHENMFWYRQDPGLGLRLIYFSYDVKMKEKGDIPEGYSVSREKKERFSLILESASTNQTSMYLCASSFLPGQGRHEQFFGPGTRLTVL.

V gene TRBV7-2 combines with J gene TRBJ2-2; unclear D gene. Trimming cost V 2 bases and J 5 bases, with 6 bases left between them. The CDR3 has 13 residues. Germline CDR1 and CDR2: SGHTA and FQGNSA. CDR3 amino acids: CASSLYGTGELFF. The DNA for the CDR3 is TGTGCCAGCAGCTTATACGGGACCGGGGAGCTGTTTTTT.

The chain has TRBV2 and TRBJ1-2, with D unresolved. Trimming pared 11 bases from V and 3 bases from J, leaving 16 bases between. Germline-derived CDR1 and CDR2 are SNHLY and FYNNEI. The CDR3 consists of 13 residues. CDR3 region: CAGRFEGYYGYTF. In DNA form, the CDR3 reads TGTGCCGGGAGATTCGAGGGTTACTATGGCTACACCTTC.

The V gene is TRBV30, the J gene TRBJ1-1; 9 positions match TRBD1. This CDR3 has 13 amino acids. Losses at the gene ends were 4 bases for V and 5 bases for J; bases not matched to a gene: 5. Per the germline V gene, CDR1 is GTSNPN and CDR2 is SVGIG (reference sequence). CDR3 coding DNA: TGTGCCTGGATGGGACAGGGTCAGACTGAAGCTTTCTTT. It is translated as CAWMGQGQTEAFF.

The chain employs TRBV6-1 and TRBJ2-7, with a possible D match to TRBD1 (5 bases). The CDR3 sequence is 12 residues long. With 2 bases removed from V and 7 bases from J, the gap between germline ends came to 9 bases. Germline values: CDR1 MNHNS, CDR2 SASEGT. The CDR3 bases are TGTGCCAGCAGTGAACAGGGTGGGGAGCAGTACTTC. Amino acids: CASSEQGGEQYF.

This clone was detected a few times. The V and J genes are TRBV9 and TRBJ2-7; 10 bases fit TRBD2. V shed 0 bases and J 2 bases; nucleotides not matched to a gene: 2. This CDR3 has 15 amino acids. Germline-derived CDR1 and CDR2 are SGDLS and YYNGEE. Here the CDR3 DNA reads TGTGCCAGCAGCGTAGGCCTAGCGGGAGCCTACGAGCAGTACTTC. Its translation is CASSVGLAGAYEQYF.

The V gene is TRBV7-3, the J gene TRBJ2-1, with a possible D match to TRBD2 (6 bases). Germline assignment: CDR1 SGHTA and CDR2 FQGTGA. The CDR3 extends over 13 amino acids. V lost 5 bases and J 6 bases, leaving 11 bases between the germline ends. CDR3: CASSLGGGNEQFF. For the CDR3, the DNA is TGTGCCAGCAGCCTGGGGGGAGGCAATGAGCAGTTCTTC.

CDR3: CASSPAMSMNTEAFF. The CDR3 coding sequence is TGTGCCAGCTCACCCGCCATGAGCATGAACACTGAAGCTTTCTTT. The V call is TRBV18, the J call TRBJ1-1; D is unresolved. V dropped 3 bases and J dropped 0 bases, with 11 bases sitting between them. CDR1 is KGHSH and CDR2 is LQKENI in the germline V gene. This CDR3 is built from 15 residues. Using reference TRBV18 and TRBJ1-1 for the parts outside the CDR3, the full variable domain is NAGVMQNPRHLVRRRGQEARLRCSPMKGHSHVYWYRQLPEEGLKFMVYLQKENIIDESGMPKERFSAEFPKEGPSILRIQQVVRGDSAAYFCASSPAMSMNTEAFFGQGTRLTVV.

The chain has TRBV5-4 and TRBJ2-2; TRBD1 aligns across 9 bases. The V gene end was trimmed by 4 bases and the J gene end by 6 bases; junction bases not matched to a gene: 10. The CDR3 extends over 16 amino acids. From germline, CDR1 is SGHNT and CDR2 YYREEE (reference sequence). In DNA, the CDR3 is TGTGCCAGCAGCACCTTGGACAGGGGCGAGGCCGGGGAGCTGTTTTTT. It specifies CASSTLDRGEAGELFF.

This chain joins TRBV5-1 and TRBJ2-3, with 15 bases that match TRBD2. Germline CDR1 and CDR2: SGHRS and YFSETQ. This CDR3 is 17 amino acids long. Germline trimming cut 4 bases from V and 5 bases from J; bases unmatched to any gene: 8. DNA of the CDR3: TGCGCCAGCAGCGGGGGACTAGCGGGGGGAAGAAGAGATACGCAGTATTTT. As protein: CASSGGLAGGRRDTQYF.

V gene TRBV27 combines with J gene TRBJ2-3; D perhaps matches TRBD1 (6 bases). Trimming took off 7 bases at V and 6 bases at J, with 17 bases between the two ends. Per the germline V gene, CDR1 is MNHEY and CDR2 is SMNVEV (reference sequence). The CDR3 contains 14 residues. CDR3 bases: TGTGCCAGCAAGGACAGAGGACAATCGGATACGCAGTATTTT. Protein: CASKDRGQSDTQYF.

This sequence joins TRBV10-3 and TRBJ2-3; tentatively, D is TRBD1 (5 bases). The CDR3 loop spans 14 amino acids. Trimming took off 3 bases at V and 2 bases at J, with 9 bases between the two ends. CDR1 ENHRY and CDR2 SYGVKD come from the germline V gene. This CDR3 is CAISDRANTDTQYF. DNA for the CDR3: TGTGCCATCAGTGACAGGGCAAACACAGATACGCAGTATTTT.

This chain connects TRBV6-5 to TRBJ2-1, with TRBD2 identical over 9 bases. The junction had 13 bases not matched to a gene; V was cut back by 9 bases and J by 7 bases. Germline loops: CDR1 MNHEY, CDR2 SVGAGI. The CDR3 length is 15 residues. This chain's CDR3 is CASVLVAGASNEQFF. CDR3 nucleotides: TGTGCCAGTGTTTTAGTAGCGGGAGCGTCGAATGAGCAGTTCTTC.

The chain combines TRBV7-8 with TRBJ1-6; 9 bases line up with TRBD1. V lost 5 bases and J lost 9; bases outside the gene matches: 5. Germline-derived CDR1 and CDR2 are SGHVS and FQNEAQ. The CDR3 consists of 14 residues. The CDR3 sequence is CASSLTGGGSPLHF. The CDR3 DNA follows: TGTGCCAGCAGCCTGACAGGGGGAGGTTCACCCCTCCACTTT.

This chain links TRBV7-9 with TRBJ1-2; the match to TRBD1 covers 7 bases. The CDR3 is 12 residues long. CDR1 and CDR2 from the germline V gene are SEHNR and FQNEAQ (reference sequence). The V segment lost 10 bases and the J segment 8 bases; nucleotides outside the gene matches: 10. The CDR3 is CANDVNRGGYTF. In DNA, the CDR3 is TGTGCCAACGACGTAAACAGGGGCGGCTACACCTTC.

V and J are TRBV14 and TRBJ1-3; no definite D call. This CDR3 spans 16 amino acids. Germline-derived CDR1 and CDR2 are SGHDN and FVKESK. Trimming left V 0 bases short and J 0 bases short, with 9 bases between. The CDR3 nucleotides are TGTGCCAGCAGCCAAGATCCGGAGCCCTCTGGAAACACCATATATTTT. Encoded protein: CASSQDPEPSGNTIYF.